This T cell receptor beta chain is from a study of blood T cell repertoires in COVID-19. Overall study context: COVID-19 samples from acute and convalescent phases originated in the United States, Italy and Spain. PBMCs, B-cell-depleted T cells, or T cells provided the cDNA or gDNA that made up the material.

Enrollment of patients from Seattle took place during active infection, with longitudinal follow-up. There are 15 residues in the CDR3. V lost 0 bases and J lost 2; bases outside the gene matches: 4. Germline V lookup: CDR1 MNHEY, CDR2 SVGAGI. Authors' methods: Cell counts per sample came from amplifying reference gene primers. Profiled with immunoSEQ multiplex PCR; TCRdb holds only in-frame clones, not every one. Clonal size and the V and J genes are those of that table, whereas D and trimming came from the DNA. This sample carries about 260,000 clones, about 90% of them seen once, and the ten largest clones take roughly 10%.

The chain has TRBV6-5 and TRBJ2-7; 7 bases match TRBD2. The clonotype comes from a woman in her 70s with COVID-19, enrolled during active disease. The sequenced material came from peripheral blood. CDR3 DNA: TGTGCCAGCAGTTACTCGTCGGGGGGACCCTACGAGCAGTACTTC. Its protein product is CASSYSSGGPYEQYF.